This TCR beta chain was observed in a study of cytomegalovirus exposure and HLA in healthy donors (dated by TCRdb to about 2017). Some background on the complete study: In an earlier analysis of some 550 of the donors, 250 to 350 Gb of sequence data and about 110 million unique TCR beta sequences from 150 million to 200 million T cells were reported. An early release that covered about 600 HLA-typed donors contained about 300 gigabases of sequencing data and around 85 million unique TCR sequences. The genetic ancestry cluster associated with self-reported Caucasian donors included over 80% of the roughly 360 genotyped donors. The study aimed to test whether cataloging public T cell receptors could reveal signatures of past pathogen exposure. The T cell repertoires of 666 subjects were profiled by immunosequencing and related to cytomegalovirus serostatus. A separate validation cohort of roughly 130 different subjects was used in addition to the approximately 700-subject first cohort. The study combined high-throughput TCR immunosequencing, statistical association of individual TCRs with disease status, and machine learning to predict cytomegalovirus infection status. In a later analysis, previously published TCR beta repertoires from 550 to 750 donors were re-analyzed and high-resolution HLA genotyping was added so that TCR occurrence patterns could be studied. In the later analysis, no new phenotypic data were used to find candidate immune exposures; instead, reliance was placed on TCR beta sequences and their occurrence across donors. To decide whether each TCR beta V gene segment behaved as functional or pseudogenic, an earlier analysis of 587 of the donors relied on high-throughput TCR beta sequencing. Donor age, sex, ethnicity and CMV serostatus were compiled alongside the repertoire data. A later genetic analysis took genome-wide SNP genotypes for 398 of the 666 donors and used that subset as a discovery cohort. All discovery cohort repertoires had been generated using a single sequencing platform. HLA typing covered class I and class II loci at four-digit resolution. Typing coverage varied by locus: roughly 620-640 donors for A, B, C, DRB1 and DQB1; approximately 520 for DQA1; more than 600 for DPA1; 400 to 480 for DPB1. Because of strong linkage in the cohort, roughly five DR-DQ haplotypes were treated as single units for association and clustering. Among 300 to 500 genotyped donors of the cohort, an average of around 250,000 unique TCR beta nucleotide sequences was sequenced per donor, of which 15% to 20% were non-productive. The paper's findings and limits, for the study overall: According to a later analysis, most CMV-associated TCR beta chains appeared to be HLA-restricted, and the HLA associations seemed to be driven largely by CMV exposure. An association between a missense DCLRE1C variant and V-gene and J-gene trimming of TCR beta chains was found in a later genetic analysis and replicated in an independent cohort. The sequencing pipeline was judged likely to have produced a cluster of highly shared sequence variants as a technical artifact. When HLA alleles, especially DR and DQ, strongly co-occurred, TCR associations were difficult to assign to individual alleles. A later analysis reported that several top co-occurrence clusters appeared linked to parvovirus B19, influenza, CMV and Epstein-Barr virus. In an earlier analysis of roughly 500 of the donors, most TCR beta V segments appeared in productive rearrangements about 87% or about 30% of the time, broadly matching IMGT annotations. A later analysis found that HLA-associated TCR beta chains were more clonally expanded and had lower generation probabilities than equally common non-associated chains. Because HLA typing was missing for some donors at each locus, association tests included only the typed subset. In vitro tests confirmed that three of the cytomegalovirus-associated TCR beta chains recognize cytomegalovirus antigens. In a later genetic analysis, fewer N-insertions in productive TCRs were reported among donors in an Asian-associated ancestry cluster than the roughly 700-donor mean. At a false discovery rate of 0.05, a later analysis linked roughly 17,000 TCR beta sequences to specific HLA alleles. A further reported finding was that TCR beta sequences accurately predicted the HLA-A and HLA-B alleles for most subjects in the first cohort. The study gave a list of about 150 TCR beta chains associated with cytomegalovirus. The classifier was reported to diagnose cytomegalovirus status with high specificity and sensitivity in both the original cohort and the validation cohort. Because the 87-base-pair reads could not distinguish some IMGT-functional V segments, including TRBV6-2 and TRBV6-3, those segments were excluded. The only immune exposure information available for the cohort was CMV serostatus. Most TCR sequences were seen in very few donors, while some public TCRs were found in many individuals. Roughly 15 rarely observed V segments, including chromosome 9 orphons, were excluded from the earlier analysis of about 500 of the donors because counts were too low. In a later analysis, the rate of TCR association differed among HLA loci, with DRB1 alleles having the most associated TCRs and HLA-C alleles having the fewest. Correlated functional status among segregating V segments might reflect linkage disequilibrium, but an unknown experimental factor could not be ruled out. This cohort had only TCR beta chains sequenced, and the lack of alpha or paired-chain data limited which features could be detected. The authors suggested that the approach could potentially be generalized to other disease states and immunological phenotypes. Sequencing depth was assumed to be roughly uniform across donors in the presence/absence analyses, though that assumption may not hold.

Comments on this clone: This clone's antigen is unknown. No much larger clone exists at a distance of one base, and base qualities are not known.

Library prep was done by the immunoSEQ multiplex PCR assay. A mixture of 60 forward primers for TCR Vbeta segments and 13 reverse primers for TCR Jbeta segments was used in the multiplex PCR. Amplification of the CDR3 region of rearranged TCR beta genes was performed with a multiplex PCR assay on genomic DNA. On the Illumina HiSeq System, the amplified TCR beta libraries were sequenced as 87-base-pair reads. On the study's bioinformatics: A later analysis counted 65 million to 90 million unique TCR beta chains across the 550 to 750 repertoires, and roughly 10 million of these chains were shared by at least two donors. Raw reads were error-corrected and collapsed into unique sequences by a nearest-neighbor algorithm in which closely related sequences were merged to remove PCR and sequencing errors. CDR3 sequences were aligned to IMGT reference sequences to assign V, D and J gene segments. For a sequence to be retained, a match of at least six nucleotides was required to both a V gene segment and a J gene segment. Rearrangements were classified as productive when the CDR3 lacked stop codons and remained in frame with V and J, and all other rearrangements were classified as non-productive. CDR3 was defined according to IMGT convention as the region running from the second conserved V-encoded cysteine to the conserved J-encoded phenylalanine. In an earlier analysis of just under 600 of the donors, sequences lacking an unambiguous match to a single V gene segment were excluded. An earlier analysis of almost 600 of the donors classified V segments as functional when productive rearrangements were above 56.7% and as segregating when the standard deviation between donors was above 5%. To diagnose cytomegalovirus status from the catalog of TCR beta chain sequences, a statistical classification framework was built. V and J gene assignment, in a later analysis, came from comparing TCR nucleotide sequences with IMGT/GENE-DB human TR gene sequences. Using the TCRdist pipeline, a later analysis assigned CDR3 sequences along with most-parsimonious VDJ recombination scenarios. In a later analysis, each TCR beta chain was defined by its CDR3 amino acid sequence together with its V-gene family, and reads without a unique V-gene family were excluded. A later analysis removed 500 to 600 highly shared, low-generation-probability nucleotide sequences to deal with suspected cross-contamination and a sequencing artifact. In a later analysis, a clonal expansion index was calculated for each public chain from normalized within-repertoire ranks of inferred template counts. In a later analysis, generation probabilities were computed using a VDJ recombination model fitted to out-of-frame rearrangements, and the results were checked against IGoR. A later analysis scored TCR-TCR, TCR-HLA and TCR-CMV co-occurrence with hypergeometric tests, applying a repertoire-size bias correction to TCR pairs. To estimate false discovery rates, a later analysis permuted the HLA or CMV assignments 20 times. In a later analysis, co-occurring TCRs were grouped with DBSCAN, and TCRdist sequence similarity was added when clustering was performed within HLA-allele-positive subsets. Repertoires with fewer than 30,000 or more than 120,000 public chains were left out of co-occurrence clustering, as were a few repertoires with anomalous nucleotide sharing. TCRdb carries this immuneACCESS record with in-frame sequences only. Its versions omit some clonotypes, under half of them owing to an unresolved V gene in the studies checked, with the rest unexplained. That table is the source of V, J and clone size, and D and trimming were worked out from the DNA. Recorded for this sample are about 160,000 clones; about 80% of them occurred a single time. In total, the top ten clones hold over 1% of the sample.

The cohort consisted of 666 healthy bone marrow donors. Cohort members were all nominally healthy when sampled, although unrecorded immune exposures were likely present. The donor was CMV seronegative and was included in the group of 352 seronegative cohort members. A peripheral blood sample was provided by each donor, and peripheral blood mononuclear cells were used for TCR beta sequencing. The Qiagen DNeasy Blood Extraction Kit was used to extract genomic DNA from the blood cell samples. CDR1 and CDR2 were assigned from the germline V gene as SGHTA and FQGNSA. Reading from cysteine to phenylalanine, the CDR3 counts 15 amino acids. CDR3 DNA only is kept here, 45 bases in frame from base 1. Here V drops 3 bases and J drops 7 bases, and the junction holds 11 bases not matched to any gene.

This clonotype originated in a woman between 45 and 65 years old in good health and CMV-seronegative. Sequencing was performed on PBMCs. Rearrangement joined TRBV7-2 to TRBJ1-2, and 7 junction bases match TRBD1. At the DNA level, the sequence is TGTGCCAGCAGCTTTGACAGGGCACAGATAGTTGGCTACACCTTC. This sequence encodes CASSFDRAQIVGYTF.